These 11 T cell receptor beta chains came from one sample sequenced in a study of shared clonotypes between healthy human individuals. TCRdb's table, derived via immunoSEQ multiplex PCR, lists solely in-frame clones and lacks some. The sample lists some 470,000 clones, 75% to 85% occurring once. Sequenced sample: PBMCs. These receptors originate from a woman between 40 and 55 years old in good health. Some clones in this sample may be carry-over from other donors' samples.

The chain links TRBV15 to TRBJ1-1; perhaps TRBD1 as D (5 bases). This CDR3 has 15 residues. Trimming took off 5 bases at V and 4 bases at J, with 17 bases between the two ends. Germline loops: CDR1 LNHNV, CDR2 YYDKDF (reference sequence). CDR3 in DNA: TGTGCCACCAGCGACCGCAGGGTTTTCGGCACTGAAGCTTTCTTT. Encoded protein: CATSDRRVFGTEAFF.

This chain uses TRBV11-3 with TRBJ2-7; a weak D match, TRBD2 (6 bases). This CDR3 comprises 14 residues. The germline gives CDR1 SGHNT, CDR2 YENEEA. Trimming removed 1 base at V and 3 bases at J, with 10 bases between. CDR3 sequence: CASSLAGAGYEQYF. The CDR3 coding sequence is TGTGCCAGCAGCTTAGCGGGAGCGGGCTACGAGCAGTACTTC.

This sequence joins TRBV5-1 and TRBJ1-4; 7 bases map to TRBD1. J lost 5 bases, V lost 4 bases, and 5 bases had no gene match. Germline CDR1 is SGHRS and CDR2 is YFSETQ. The CDR3 consists of 14 residues. CDR3 sequence (DNA): TGCGCCAGCAGCCCGACAGGGAGGAATGAAAAACTGTTTTTT. Translation gives CASSPTGRNEKLFF.

J is TRBJ2-2 and V is TRBV28; 12 bases map to TRBD2. The CDR3 extends over 17 amino acids. The ends lost 2 bases at V and 6 bases at J; junction bases unmatched: 7. The V gene's germline CDR1 is MDHEN and CDR2 SYDVKM. The CDR3 loop is CASSLELAGGRAGELFF. CDR3 bases: TGTGCCAGCAGTTTAGAGCTAGCGGGAGGGCGTGCCGGGGAGCTGTTTTTT.

The chain combines TRBV7-6 with TRBJ1-5; the match to TRBD1 covers 8 bases. The CDR3 consists of 16 residues. The trim removed 5 bases at V and 1 base at J, leaving 7 bases unmatched. Germline CDR1 is SGHVS and CDR2 is FNYEAQ. CDR3 loop: CASSPRQGMSNQPQHF. The DNA for the CDR3 is TGTGCCAGCAGCCCGAGACAGGGGATGAGCAATCAGCCCCAGCATTTT.

This chain joins TRBV6-1 and TRBJ1-2, with D possibly TRBD1 on 5 matching bases. V was trimmed by 8 bases and J by 4 bases, leaving 14 bases between them. CDR1 and CDR2 (germline): MNHNS, SASEGT. The length of the CDR3 is 13 residues. The CDR3 nucleotides read TGTGCCAGCGGCGGAGGGGCCGGCTATGGCTACACCTTC. This encodes CASGGGAGYGYTF.

This clone came up a few times. The rearrangement joins TRBV6-5 to TRBJ1-2, with 9 bases aligning to TRBD1. The germline CDR1 and CDR2 sequences are MNHEY and SVGAGI. There are 15 residues in the CDR3. The J segment lost 3 bases and the V segment lost 2 bases, leaving 4 bases of the junction unmatched. Written as DNA, the CDR3 is TGTGCCAGCAGTTACCACCGGGACAGGGACTATGGCTACACCTTC. Amino acids: CASSYHRDRDYGYTF.

The sample holds one count of this clone. The V call is TRBV29-1, the J call TRBJ2-1, with D possibly TRBD1 on 5 matching bases. In germline, CDR1 is SQVTM, CDR2 ANQGSEA. The CDR3 loop spans 14 amino acids. Trimming pared 7 bases from V and 5 bases from J, leaving 18 bases between. CDR3 in DNA: TGCAGCGCGGATCACAGGTGGGGAAACAATGAGCAGTTCTTC. Translation gives CSADHRWGNNEQFF.

The J gene is TRBJ1-6, the V gene TRBV6-5, with 7 bases identical to TRBD1. J gave up 3 bases and V 6 bases, and 5 bases lay outside the gene matches. This CDR3 has 15 residues. Germline V gene lookup returns CDR1 MNHEY and CDR2 SVGAGI. This CDR3 reads CASSRRQGYNSPLHF. CDR3 in DNA: TGTGCCAGCAGCCGTAGACAGGGCTATAATTCACCCCTCCACTTT.

This clone is a singleton in its sample. The chain links TRBV7-2 to TRBJ2-7, with a weak D call TRBD1 (6 bases). Looked up from germline, CDR1 is SGHTA and CDR2 is FQGNSA. The V end lost 0 bases, the J end lost 5 bases, and 14 bases lay between the germline ends. The CDR3 runs to 15 residues. Here the CDR3 reads CASSLASTGRDEQYF. Written as DNA, the CDR3 is TGTGCCAGCAGCTTAGCGTCTACAGGGCGAGACGAGCAGTACTTC.

As for this clone: The identical CDR3 is also encoded by other nucleotide sequences in the sample. This chain joins TRBV18 and TRBJ2-6, with no clear D. Germline CDR1 reads KGHSH; CDR2 reads LQKENI. The V and J ends lost 3 bases and 0 bases respectively, with 6 bases between them. The CDR3 is made up of 15 amino acids. The CDR3 nucleotides are TGTGCCAGCTCACCCGTGGTCTCTGGGGCCAACGTCCTGACTTTC. This sequence encodes CASSPVVSGANVLTF.